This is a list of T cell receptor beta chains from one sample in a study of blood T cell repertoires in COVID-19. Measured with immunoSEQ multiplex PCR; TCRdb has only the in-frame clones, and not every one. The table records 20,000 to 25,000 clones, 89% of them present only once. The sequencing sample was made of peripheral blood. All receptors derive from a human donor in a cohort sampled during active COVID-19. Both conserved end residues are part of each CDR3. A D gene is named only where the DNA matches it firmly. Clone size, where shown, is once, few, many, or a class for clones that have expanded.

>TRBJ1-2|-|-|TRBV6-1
CASSEHINYGYTF
TGTGCCAGCAGTGAACACATTAACTATGGCTACACCTTC
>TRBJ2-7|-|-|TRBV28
CASSLVRRDEQYF
TGTGCCAGCAGTTTGGTCAGACGGGACGAGCAGTACTTC
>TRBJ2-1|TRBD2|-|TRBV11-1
CASSPYGAGGVDEQFF
TGTGCCAGCAGCCCCTATGGGGCGGGAGGAGTTGATGAGCAGTTCTTC
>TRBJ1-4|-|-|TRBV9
CASSTRTGATNEKLFF
TGTGCCAGCAGCACCCGAACAGGAGCAACTAATGAAAAACTGTTTTTT
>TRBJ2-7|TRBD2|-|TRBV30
CAWSVPGTSGYEQYF
TGTGCCTGGAGTGTACCCGGGACTAGCGGGTACGAGCAGTACTTC
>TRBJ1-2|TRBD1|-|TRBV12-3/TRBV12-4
CASDSWDSYGYTF
TGTGCCAGCGATTCTTGGGACAGCTATGGCTACACCTTC
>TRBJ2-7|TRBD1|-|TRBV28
CASSLSSGQSYEQYF
TGTGCCAGCAGTTTATCTTCGGGACAGAGCTACGAGCAGTACTTC
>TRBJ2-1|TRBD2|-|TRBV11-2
CASSPSGRTYNEQFF
TGTGCCAGCAGCCCCAGCGGGAGGACATACAATGAGCAGTTCTTC
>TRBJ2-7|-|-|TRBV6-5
CASRASSEQYF
TGTGCCAGCAGGGCTAGCTCCGAGCAGTACTTC
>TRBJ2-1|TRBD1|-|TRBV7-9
CASSSQGTAILEQFF
TGTGCCAGCAGCAGCCAGGGGACAGCGATTCTAGAGCAGTTCTTC
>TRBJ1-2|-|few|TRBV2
CASSERAGAYGYTF
TGTGCCAGCAGTGAAAGGGCAGGGGCCTATGGCTACACCTTC
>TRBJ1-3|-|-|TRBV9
CASSGAGGRSSGNTIYF
TGTGCCAGCAGCGGGGCCGGCGGGAGGTCCTCTGGAAACACCATATATTTT
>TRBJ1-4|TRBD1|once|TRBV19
CASSRRFKGQEYDTRGKLFF
TGTGCCAGTAGCCGGCGCTTCAAGGGACAGGAGTATGACACCAGAGGAAAACTGTTTTTT
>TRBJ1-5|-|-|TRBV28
CASSLLTSGPQHF
TGTGCCAGCAGTTTATTGACTTCGGGGCCCCAGCATTTT
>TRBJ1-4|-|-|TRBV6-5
CASSPTGTTNEKLFF
TGTGCCAGCAGTCCAACAGGGACAACTAATGAAAAACTGTTTTTT
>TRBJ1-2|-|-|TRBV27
CASSTTGEAYGYTF
TGTGCCAGCAGTACGACAGGAGAAGCTTATGGCTACACCTTC
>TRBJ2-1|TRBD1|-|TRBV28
CASSTYRGRGYNEQFF
TGTGCCAGCAGTACCTACAGGGGTAGAGGGTACAATGAGCAGTTCTTC
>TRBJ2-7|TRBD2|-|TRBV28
CASSLFSGGPLEQYF
TGTGCCAGCAGTTTATTCAGCGGGGGGCCTCTCGAGCAGTACTTC
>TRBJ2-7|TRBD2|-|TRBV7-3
CASSKAGSDYEQYF
TGTGCCAGCAGCAAAGCGGGAAGCGACTACGAGCAGTACTTC
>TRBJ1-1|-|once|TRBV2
CASSRLANTEAFF
TGTGCCAGCAGTCGTCTAGCGAACACTGAAGCTTTCTTT
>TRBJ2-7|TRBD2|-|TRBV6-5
CASSRAGESYEQYF
TGTGCCAGCTCTAGGGCGGGAGAGTCCTACGAGCAGTACTTC
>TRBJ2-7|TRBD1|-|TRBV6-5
CASSSMDRGNLYEQYF
TGTGCCAGCAGTTCGATGGACAGGGGGAACCTCTACGAGCAGTACTTC
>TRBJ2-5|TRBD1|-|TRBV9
CASSATGGGETQYF
TGTGCCAGCAGCGCTACAGGGGGCGGAGAGACCCAGTACTTC
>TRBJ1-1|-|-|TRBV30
CAWSGSVTEAFF
TGTGCCTGGAGCGGGTCCGTCACTGAAGCTTTCTTT
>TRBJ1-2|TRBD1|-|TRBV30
CACPNRDRGGSYGYTF
TGTGCCTGCCCAAACCGGGACAGGGGGGGAAGCTATGGCTACACCTTC
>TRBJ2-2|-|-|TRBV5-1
CASFGTANTGELFF
TGCGCCAGCTTCGGGACTGCGAACACCGGGGAGCTGTTTTTT
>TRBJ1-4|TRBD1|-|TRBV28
CASSTPGQGYEKLFF
TGTGCCAGCAGCACGCCGGGACAGGGATACGAAAAACTGTTTTTT